These T cell receptor beta chains were read from a single sample in a study of blood T cell repertoires in COVID-19. Measured with immunoSEQ multiplex PCR; TCRdb has only the in-frame clones, and not every one. The sample has about 360,000 clones; 80% to 90% are singletons. The material sequenced was peripheral blood. The source of these receptors is a woman in her fifties or sixties with COVID-19, enrolled during active disease. CDR3s include the opening cysteine and the closing phenylalanine or tryptophan. The D gene is left open where the match is weak. Rows give clone size only sometimes, using once, few, many, or a class for an expanded clone.

CDR3,DNA,V,J,D,size
CASSLNRGAVGEQFF,TGTGCCAGCAGCTTAAACCGGGGGGCCGTCGGTGAGCAGTTCTTC,TRBV11-3,TRBJ2-1,-,-
CASTPGTGFRETQYF,TGTGCCAGCACCCCCGGGACAGGCTTCCGTGAGACCCAGTACTTC,TRBV9,TRBJ2-5,TRBD1,-
CASSASGKVLFF,TGTGCCAGCAGCGCGTCCGGGAAGGTACTGTTTTTT,TRBV7-9,TRBJ1-4,-,-
CASKEGKAFF,TGTGCCAGCAAGGAGGGGAAAGCTTTCTTT,TRBV2,TRBJ1-1,-,-
CASGLARQGNGYTF,TGTGCTAGTGGTTTGGCACGACAGGGGAATGGCTACACCTTC,TRBV12-5,TRBJ1-2,TRBD1,-
CASSLAVRGPNSPLHF,TGTGCCAGCAGCTTGGCCGTGAGGGGGCCCAATTCACCCCTCCACTTT,TRBV5-4,TRBJ1-6,TRBD1,-
CASSEGGGAMNTEAFF,TGTGCCAGCAGTGAAGGCGGGGGCGCGATGAACACTGAAGCTTTCTTT,TRBV2,TRBJ1-1,-,few
CAWSSPRGGNQPQHF,TGTGCCTGGAGTTCACCTCGAGGTGGAAATCAGCCCCAGCATTTT,TRBV30,TRBJ1-5,-,-
CAISGGLAGPVGLDTQYF,TGTGCCATCAGTGGCGGACTAGCGGGCCCAGTGGGGTTGGATACGCAGTATTTT,TRBV10-3,TRBJ2-3,TRBD2,once
CASRDERGTYGYTF,TGTGCCAGCAGGGACGAACGGGGGACCTATGGCTACACCTTC,TRBV25-1,TRBJ1-2,-,-
CASSDTATSGGAPSTDTQYF,TGTGCCAGCAGTGATACGGCCACTAGCGGGGGGGCCCCAAGCACAGATACGCAGTATTTT,TRBV6-4,TRBJ2-3,TRBD2,-
CASSLFYGLATDTQYF,TGTGCCAGCAGCTTATTTTATGGACTAGCAACAGATACGCAGTATTTT,TRBV7-2,TRBJ2-3,TRBD2,once
CASSEVWGGTEAFF,TGTGCCAGCAGTGAGGTGTGGGGAGGAACTGAAGCTTTCTTT,TRBV6-1,TRBJ1-1,-,-
CASSEFQDRRSYTF,TGTGCCAGCAGTGAGTTTCAGGACAGACGAAGTTACACCTTC,TRBV6-1,TRBJ1-2,-,once
CASSFGDRVDTGELFF,TGTGCCAGCAGTTTTGGGGACAGGGTCGACACCGGGGAGCTGTTTTTT,TRBV6-5,TRBJ2-2,TRBD1,-
CASLDSALYSYEQYF,TGTGCCAGCTTAGACAGCGCCCTATACTCCTACGAGCAGTACTTC,TRBV6-5,TRBJ2-7,-,-
CASSFVGGAGTDEQFF,TGCGCCAGCAGCTTCGTCGGGGGGGCCGGGACTGATGAGCAGTTCTTC,TRBV5-1,TRBJ2-1,TRBD2,-
CASSRDRASGYTF,TGTGCCAGCAGCCGAGACAGGGCCTCTGGCTACACCTTC,TRBV7-8,TRBJ1-2,TRBD1,-
CASSQVRTVLRVEQYF,TGCGCCAGCAGCCAAGTAAGGACAGTACTCCGAGTCGAGCAGTACTTC,TRBV4-1,TRBJ2-7,-,-
CASCRTGTDYNEQFF,TGCGCCAGCTGCCGAACCGGGACAGACTACAATGAGCAGTTCTTC,TRBV5-1,TRBJ2-1,TRBD1,once
CASQAPQGGTEAFF,TGTGCCAGCCAGGCCCCACAGGGAGGGACTGAAGCTTTCTTT,TRBV27,TRBJ1-1,-,-
CAWSEFPQGQYF,TGTGCCTGGAGCGAATTTCCACAGGGCCAGTACTTC,TRBV30,TRBJ2-5,-,-
CASSLDGGSEAFF,TGTGCCAGCAGCTTAGATGGCGGCTCGGAAGCTTTCTTT,TRBV7-9,TRBJ1-1,-,-
CASSFWTSGGLPKETQYF,TGTGCCAGCAGTTTTTGGACTAGCGGGGGCTTGCCTAAGGAGACCCAGTACTTC,TRBV6-2/TRBV6-3,TRBJ2-5,TRBD2,-
CASSKGGDTGELFF,TGTGCCAGCAGCAAGGGAGGGGACACCGGGGAGCTGTTTTTT,TRBV11-3,TRBJ2-2,TRBD2,-
CSVTGASDTQYF,TGCAGCGTCACTGGGGCGTCAGATACGCAGTATTTT,TRBV29-1,TRBJ2-3,-,-
CASSSSQGGTEAFF,TGTGCCAGCAGCTCCTCTCAGGGGGGCACTGAAGCTTTCTTT,TRBV7-9,TRBJ1-1,TRBD1,-
CASSLQGGQPQHF,TGTGCCAGCAGCCTACAGGGCGGTCAGCCCCAGCATTTT,TRBV3-1/TRBV3-2,TRBJ1-5,-,many
CASSTGPGTDTQYF,TGTGCCAGTTCAACAGGGCCGGGGACAGATACGCAGTATTTT,TRBV6-5,TRBJ2-3,-,-
CAIRGTEVYNEQFF,TGTGCCATCAGGGGCACGGAGGTCTACAATGAGCAGTTCTTC,TRBV10-3,TRBJ2-1,-,-
CASSQEAVRSGANVLTF,TGTGCCAGCAGCCAAGAGGCAGTCCGCTCTGGGGCCAACGTCCTGACTTTC,TRBV4-2,TRBJ2-6,-,-
CASSVGSGGNQETQYF,TGTGCCAGCAGCGTAGGGAGCGGGGGTAACCAAGAGACCCAGTACTTC,TRBV9,TRBJ2-5,TRBD2,-
CASSDRENSPLHF,TGTGCCAGCAGTGACAGGGAGAATTCACCCCTCCACTTT,TRBV6-4,TRBJ1-6,-,-
CASKSSDTQYF,TGTGCCAGTAAAAGCTCAGATACGCAGTATTTT,TRBV19,TRBJ2-3,-,-
CASSQSGETQYF,TGTGCCAGCAGCCAGTCGGGAGAGACCCAGTACTTC,TRBV14,TRBJ2-5,-,-
CASHSYLAGGTDTQYF,TGTGCCAGCCATTCCTACCTAGCGGGGGGCACAGATACGCAGTATTTT,TRBV28,TRBJ2-3,TRBD2,-
CASSDSRKEYTTEGGYLWNTEAFF,TGCGCCAGCAGTGATTCTCGAAAGGAATACACAACAGAGGGAGGCTATCTGTGGAACACTGAAGCTTTCTTT,TRBV10-1,TRBJ1-1,-,-
CASSSHTGTNTGELFF,TGTGCCAGCAGCTCCCACACAGGGACGAACACCGGGGAGCTGTTTTTT,TRBV7-9,TRBJ2-2,-,few
CASSLGELNEQFF,TGTGCCAGCAGCTTAGGGGAGCTCAATGAGCAGTTCTTC,TRBV7-8,TRBJ2-1,-,many
CASSPTGGRDSPLHF,TGTGCCAGCTCACCGACGGGGGGTCGGGATTCACCCCTCCACTTT,TRBV18,TRBJ1-6,-,-
CAWSPDLTRDRGLYNYGYTF,TGTGCCTGGAGTCCTGACCTTACCCGGGACAGGGGGCTATATAACTATGGCTACACCTTC,TRBV30,TRBJ1-2,TRBD1,-
CASSSQVEAFF,TGTGCCAGCAGCTCCCAGGTTGAAGCTTTCTTT,TRBV11-2,TRBJ1-1,-,-
CASSAPSGGPPGNTEAFF,TGTGCCAGCAGCGCACCATCAGGGGGCCCTCCCGGGAACACTGAAGCTTTCTTT,TRBV7-8,TRBJ1-1,TRBD1,-
CASSPVGQATDTQYF,TGTGCCAGCTCACCAGTGGGGCAGGCCACAGATACGCAGTATTTT,TRBV18,TRBJ2-3,-,-
CASSNTGPTPQHF,TGTGCCAGCAGTAACACAGGGCCTACGCCCCAGCATTTT,TRBV6-5,TRBJ1-5,-,-
CASSVGETGIFGNTIYF,TGTGCCAGCAGCGTAGGGGAGACAGGCATCTTTGGAAACACCATATATTTT,TRBV9,TRBJ1-3,-,-
CASSRAGTGELFF,TGTGCCAGCTCAAGAGCAGGGACCGGGGAGCTGTTTTTT,TRBV18,TRBJ2-2,-,-
CASRGQGDVGYTF,TGTGCCAGCAGGGGACAGGGGGATGTTGGCTACACCTTC,TRBV12-3/TRBV12-4,TRBJ1-2,TRBD1,once
CASSATGKNGYTF,TGCGCCAGCAGCGCTACAGGGAAGAATGGCTACACCTTC,TRBV5-1,TRBJ1-2,-,-
CASSPGGGRDYGYTF,TGTGCCAGTAGTCCCGGGGGGGGCAGGGACTATGGCTACACCTTC,TRBV19,TRBJ1-2,-,-
CASSLTGTEAFF,TGTGCCAGCAGCTTAACAGGAACTGAAGCTTTCTTT,TRBV11-2,TRBJ1-1,-,-
CASSLAGWTSGGLSYNEQFF,TGTGCCAGCAGCTTAGCAGGGTGGACTAGCGGGGGGCTTTCCTACAATGAGCAGTTCTTC,TRBV7-2,TRBJ2-1,TRBD2,-
CASSMGGASSYEQYF,TGTGCCAGTAGTATGGGAGGGGCCAGCTCCTACGAGCAGTACTTC,TRBV19,TRBJ2-7,TRBD2,-
CASRDRGFAYEQYF,TGTGCCAGCAGGGACAGGGGTTTCGCGTACGAGCAGTACTTC,TRBV2,TRBJ2-7,TRBD1,once
CASSPGGGGSSYEQYF,TGTGCCAGCTCACCAGGGGGAGGCGGGAGCTCCTACGAGCAGTACTTC,TRBV18,TRBJ2-7,TRBD2,-
CASSLGQGIDTQYF,TGTGCCAGCAGCTTGGGACAGGGAATCGATACGCAGTATTTT,TRBV5-6,TRBJ2-3,TRBD1,-
CASSLVGQGNTEAFF,TGTGCCAGCAGCTTAGTAGGACAGGGGAACACTGAAGCTTTCTTT,TRBV7-6,TRBJ1-1,TRBD1,-
CASSDTSGGNTGELFF,TGCGCCAGCAGCGACACTAGCGGGGGTAACACCGGGGAGCTGTTTTTT,TRBV5-1,TRBJ2-2,TRBD2,-
CASQRRTSGGIEETQYF,TGTGCCAGTCAAAGAAGGACTAGCGGGGGCATAGAGGAGACCCAGTACTTC,TRBV19,TRBJ2-5,TRBD2,-